This T cell receptor (beta chain) was obtained from a study of technical replicates of blood from four donors. The V end lost 6 bases, the J end lost 3 bases, and 18 bases lay between the germline ends. CDR3 length equals 15 residues. CDR1 is LNHDA, CDR2 SQIVND, per germline (reference sequence). The repertoire was sequenced with immunoSEQ multiplex PCR; TCRdb's copy has only in-frame clones and lacks some. The sample lists roughly 60,000 clones, 85% to 95% occurring once. The sequenced sample consisted of PBMCs. The sequence was collected from a human donor in good health. Some clones in this sample may be carry-over from other donors' samples. The chain links TRBV19 to TRBJ2-7; a possible D gene is TRBD1 (5 bases). CDR3: CASSNKGLGHYEQYF. DNA of the CDR3: TGTGCCAGTAGCAATAAGGGTCTAGGACACTACGAGCAGTACTTC.